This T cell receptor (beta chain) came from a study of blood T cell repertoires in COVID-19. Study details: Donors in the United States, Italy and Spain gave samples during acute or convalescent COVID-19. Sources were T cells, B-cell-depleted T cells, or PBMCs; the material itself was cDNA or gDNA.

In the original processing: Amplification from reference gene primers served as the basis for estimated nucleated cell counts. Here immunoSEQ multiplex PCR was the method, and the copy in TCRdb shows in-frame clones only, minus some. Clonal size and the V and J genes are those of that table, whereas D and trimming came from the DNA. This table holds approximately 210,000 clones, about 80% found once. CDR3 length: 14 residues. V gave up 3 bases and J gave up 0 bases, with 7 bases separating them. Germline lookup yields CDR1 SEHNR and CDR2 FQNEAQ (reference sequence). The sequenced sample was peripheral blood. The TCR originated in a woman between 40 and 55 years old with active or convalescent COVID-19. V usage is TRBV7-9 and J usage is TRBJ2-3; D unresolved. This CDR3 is CASSFTTSTDTQYF. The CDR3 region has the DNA TGTGCCAGCAGCTTTACGACTAGCACAGATACGCAGTATTTT.